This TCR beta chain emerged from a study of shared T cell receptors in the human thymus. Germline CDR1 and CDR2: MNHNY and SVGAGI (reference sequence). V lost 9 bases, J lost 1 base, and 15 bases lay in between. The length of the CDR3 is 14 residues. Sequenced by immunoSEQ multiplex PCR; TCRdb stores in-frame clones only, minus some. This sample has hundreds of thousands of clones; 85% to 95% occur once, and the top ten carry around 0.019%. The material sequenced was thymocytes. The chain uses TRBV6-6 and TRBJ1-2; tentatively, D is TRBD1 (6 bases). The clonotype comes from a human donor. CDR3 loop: CARTRTTGNYGYTF. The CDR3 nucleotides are TGTGCCAGGACGAGGACGACAGGTAACTATGGCTACACCTTC.